This T cell receptor (beta chain) appears in the sequencing data of a study of T cells in Graves' hyperthyroidism and ophthalmopathy. Points from the study as a whole: Also found in blood were most expanded thyroid clonotypes above 0.001. A model of 13 V-J features distinguished ophthalmopathy from stable hyperthyroidism.

At least ten counts were recorded for this clonotype. The antigen remains undetermined. The CDR3 regions of TCR beta were amplified from RNA transcripts. A first-round RT-PCR of the TCR CDR3 used the HTBI primer set. TCRdb recomputed calls from the multiplex PCR reads with MiXCR, one row per CDR3 protein. The sample lists about 840,000 distinct CDR3 sequences, around 38% occurring once. The CDR3 has 13 amino acids. The V gene's germline CDR1 is LNHDA and CDR2 SQIVND (reference sequence). V shed 7 bases, J shed 2 bases, and the junction held 2 bases outside the gene matches. Exclusion criteria comprised uncontrolled infection, other autoimmune disease, pregnancy or lactation.

This TCR came from a young man with Graves' hyperthyroidism. The specimen sequenced was blood. The rearrangement joins TRBV19 to TRBJ1-5; 7 nucleotides match TRBD1. CDR3 region: CASIGGGNQPQHF. The CDR3 bases are TGTGCCAGTATAGGGGGCGGCAATCAGCCCCAGCATTTT.